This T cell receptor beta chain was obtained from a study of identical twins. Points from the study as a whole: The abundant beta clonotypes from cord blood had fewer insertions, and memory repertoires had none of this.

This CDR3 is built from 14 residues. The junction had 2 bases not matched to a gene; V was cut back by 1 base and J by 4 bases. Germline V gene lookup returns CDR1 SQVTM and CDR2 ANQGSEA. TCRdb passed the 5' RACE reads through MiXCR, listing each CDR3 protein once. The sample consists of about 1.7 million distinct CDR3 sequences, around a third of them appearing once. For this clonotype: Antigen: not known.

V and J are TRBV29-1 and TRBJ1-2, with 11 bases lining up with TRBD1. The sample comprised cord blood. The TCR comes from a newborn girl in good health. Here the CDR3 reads CSVEGTGGGYGYTF. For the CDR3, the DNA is TGCAGCGTTGAAGGGACAGGGGGCGGCTATGGCTACACCTTC.